This TCR beta chain was sequenced for a study of PD-L1 blockade in urothelial cancer. Method: immunoSEQ multiplex PCR; TCRdb's copy keeps in-frame clones and lacks some. The data hold approximately 70,000 clones, with 85% to 90% observed a single time. As concerns this clone: The junction does not match germline at one end; this may be a read error.

Germline V gene data show CDR1 as MNHEY and CDR2 as SVGAGI. The CDR3 sequence is 13 residues long. This chain uses TRBV6-5 with TRBJ1-2, with TRBD1 matching 8 bases. This receptor was identified in a man in his sixties with urothelial cancer. Sequencing was performed on PBMCs, taken around atezolizumab (anti-PD-L1) treatment. The CDR3 DNA is TGTGCCGGCAGTCGTGGACAGGGATTGGGCTACACCTTC. This translates into CAGSRGQGLGYTF.